The 20 T cell receptor beta chains reported below all come from one sample, sequenced in a study of blood T cells in healthy people across ages. Combining a sample-barcoded 5' primer with a J-beta primer mix, a second PCR ran for roughly 7 to 11 cycles. TCRdb analysed the 5' RACE reads with MiXCR anew, one entry per CDR3 protein. The sample consists of approximately 1.5 million distinct CDR3 sequences, 40% to 45% of them appearing once. Sequenced material: blood. These receptors came from a woman in her late teens or twenties in good health.

This clonotype was picked up a small number of times. The chain's CDR3 is CASSQGQARTDTQYF. In nucleotides, the CDR3 is TGTGCCAGCAGCCAAGGACAGGCCCGCACAGATACGCAGTATTTT. This chain links TRBV3-1 with TRBJ2-3, with D tentatively TRBD1 (6 bases). This CDR3 has 15 residues. Germline V lookup: CDR1 LGHDT, CDR2 YNNKEL (reference sequence). V dropped 1 base and J dropped 1 base, with 9 bases sitting between them.

The chain couples TRBV2 to TRBJ1-2; D remains unclear. The CDR3 is 11 residues long. Germline-derived CDR1 and CDR2 are SNHLY and FYNNEI. With 7 bases removed from V and 7 bases from J, the gap between germline ends came to 10 bases. As DNA, the CDR3 is TGTGCCAGCACCCTGACGGGTGGCTACACCTTC. Residues: CASTLTGGYTF.

This clonotype was observed a handful of times. The chain is built from TRBV20-1 and TRBJ2-1; D might be TRBD1 (5 bases). The germline V and J ends were trimmed by 6 bases and 4 bases, with 10 bases remaining between them. The CDR3 runs to 12 residues. Per the germline V gene, CDR1 is DFQATT and CDR2 is SNEGSKA (reference sequence). The CDR3 DNA is TGCAGTGCCGGCAAGGGGTACAATGAGCAGTTCTTC. Its translation: CSAGKGYNEQFF.

The CDR3 sequence: CASSYVVEGGTEAFF. The DNA of the CDR3 is TGTGCCAGCAGTTACGTAGTCGAGGGTGGGACTGAAGCTTTCTTT. V and J are TRBV6-5 and TRBJ1-1, with D unresolved. V gave up 2 bases and J gave up 5 bases, with 15 bases separating them. CDR3 length: 15 residues. CDR1 and CDR2 from the germline V gene are MNHEY and SVGAGI.

This clonotype was seen just once. The chain carries TRBV2 and TRBJ1-3, with a possible D match to TRBD1 (6 bases). The CDR3 is 15 amino acids. The V and J ends lost 1 base and 4 bases respectively, with 11 bases between them. Germline V CDR1 and CDR2: SNHLY, FYNNEI. The DNA for the CDR3 is TGTGCCAGCAGTGAAGGGGGGCGAGGAGGAAACACCATATATTTT. Encoded protein: CASSEGGRGGNTIYF.

In the case of this clonotype: One end of the junction varies from germline; a read error may be responsible. The chain joins TRBV7-2 to TRBJ1-4; tentatively, D is TRBD1 (5 bases). The CDR3 is 17 residues long. Per germline, CDR1 SGHTA and CDR2 FQGNSA. The CDR3 bases are TGTGCCGGCAGCACTAACATCCGGGGCCCAACTAATGAAAAACTGTTTTTT. Its translation is CAGSTNIRGPTNEKLFF.

The gene calls are TRBV6-2 or TRBV6-3 and TRBJ2-7, with 7 positions matching TRBD1. The J call could be wrong; TRBJ2-5 is a better fit for the DNA end. This CDR3 spans 13 amino acids. Per germline, CDR1 MNHEY and CDR2 SVGEGT. The DNA for the CDR3 is TGTGCCAGCTCGAAAACAGGGGTGAAGACCCAGTACTTC. Its translation is CASSKTGVKTQYF.

The chain recombines TRBV6-2 or TRBV6-3 with TRBJ2-2; D assignment may be TRBD1 or TRBD2 (6 bases each). The ends were cut back, 7 bases at V and 0 bases at J, with 12 bases in the middle. This CDR3 is built from 15 residues. Germline CDR1 MNHEY, CDR2 SVGEGT. CDR3 loop: CASIKGGTNTGELFF. CDR3 bases: TGTGCCAGCATTAAGGGGGGAACGAACACCGGGGAGCTGTTTTTT.

This clonotype was seen only once. CDR3 sequence (DNA): TGTGCCAGCAGCGTAGGACAGGGGCTGACCAAAAACATTCAGTACTTC. Its translation is CASSVGQGLTKNIQYF. The chain recombines TRBV9 with TRBJ2-4; 8 bases agree with TRBD1. The germline CDR1 and CDR2 sequences are SGDLS and YYNGEE. V shed 0 bases and J 2 bases; nucleotides not matched to a gene: 4. The CDR3 consists of 16 residues. The complete variable domain, with remaining parts taken from reference TRBV9 and TRBJ2-4, reads DSGVTQTPKHLITATGQRVTLRCSPRSGDLSVYWYQQSLDQGLQFLIQYYNGEERAKGNILERFSAQQFPDLHSELNLSSLELGDSALYFCASSVGQGLTKNIQYFGAGTRLSVL.

The rearrangement links TRBV27 to TRBJ1-6, with D tentatively TRBD1 (5 bases). In germline, CDR1 is MNHEY, CDR2 SMNVEV (reference sequence). Trimming took off 6 bases at V and 5 bases at J, with 20 bases between the two ends. The CDR3 consists of 17 residues. In DNA, the CDR3 is TGTGCCAGCAGGCCCCGGGGACCAGTGGATAATAATTCACCCCTCCACTTT. As protein: CASRPRGPVDNNSPLHF.

The V and J genes are TRBV6-5 and TRBJ2-7; possibly TRBD2 for D (5 bases). V was trimmed by 6 bases and J by 1 base, leaving 13 bases between them. The CDR3 runs 14 residues. CDR1 is MNHEY and CDR2 is SVGAGI in the germline V gene. The DNA for the CDR3 is TGTGCCAGCAGCCCAGAGCCGGGGTCCTACGAGCAGTACTTC. Its protein product is CASSPEPGSYEQYF.

The sample holds a few counts of this clonotype. This chain links TRBV20-1 with TRBJ2-3; D is undetermined. The V and J ends lost 3 bases and 2 bases respectively, with 9 bases between them. The CDR3 runs to 13 residues. Germline assignment: CDR1 DFQATT and CDR2 SNEGSKA (reference sequence). CDR3 residues: CSASIGYTDTQYF. CDR3 DNA sequence: TGCAGTGCTAGTATAGGCTACACAGATACGCAGTATTTT.

The chain employs TRBV4-1 and TRBJ1-1; D is unresolved. Germline values: CDR1 MGHRA, CDR2 YSYEKL. Trimming shortened V by 4 bases and J by 7 bases, and 10 bases separated the two germline ends. CDR3 size: 12 residues. DNA for the CDR3: TGCGCCAGCAGCCGGGTCGGGGATGAAGCTTTCTTT. As protein: CASSRVGDEAFF.

This chain uses TRBV11-2 with TRBJ2-5; 14 bases align to TRBD2. The DNA end favors TRBJ2-7, so the J call may be wrong. CDR3 size: 15 residues. CDR1 SGHAT and CDR2 FQNNGV come from the germline V gene. The CDR3 nucleotides read TGTGCCAGCAGCTTGGGACTAGCGGGAGCGGTCGAGCAGTACTTC. Translation gives CASSLGLAGAVEQYF.

This clonotype was observed a few times. The chain carries TRBV14 and TRBJ1-1, with a tentative D call TRBD1 (5 bases). The CDR3 is made up of 16 amino acids. The V and J ends lost 4 bases and 3 bases respectively, with 18 bases between them. In germline, CDR1 is SGHDN, CDR2 FVKESK. CDR3 residues: CASSPFTGQIDTEAFF. In DNA form, the CDR3 reads TGTGCCAGCAGCCCATTCACGGGGCAGATTGACACTGAAGCTTTCTTT.

This clonotype appeared a single time. This chain uses TRBV7-8 with TRBJ2-3; TRBD2 aligns across 9 bases. V lost 5 bases to trimming and J lost 2 bases; unmatched junction nucleotides: 8. The CDR3 extends over 16 amino acids. CDR1 SGHVS and CDR2 FQNEAQ come from the germline V gene. CDR3 amino acids: CASSTILAGHTDTQYF. As DNA, the CDR3 is TGTGCCAGCAGCACGATCCTAGCGGGGCACACAGATACGCAGTATTTT.

This rearrangement joins TRBV4-3 to TRBJ2-3; D not certain. This CDR3 has 16 residues. Germline CDR1 LGHNA, CDR2 YSLEER. Trimming removed 0 bases from V and 3 bases from J, with 13 bases in between. This CDR3 is CASSQEHNYGTDTQYF. The DNA for the CDR3 is TGCGCCAGCAGCCAAGAACACAATTACGGGACAGATACGCAGTATTTT.

This clonotype was counted between two and nine times. This chain links TRBV7-2 with TRBJ2-2, with D unresolved. The germline CDR1 and CDR2 sequences are SGHTA and FQGNSA. V was trimmed by 1 base and J by 3 bases, leaving 6 bases between them. The CDR3 is 14 residues long. DNA of the CDR3: TGTGCCAGCAGCTTAGGTCCCTACACCGGGGAGCTGTTTTTT. Translation: CASSLGPYTGELFF.

The gene calls are TRBV5-1 and TRBJ2-1; D is possibly TRBD1 or TRBD2 (5 bases each). This CDR3 contains 16 residues. In germline, CDR1 is SGHRS, CDR2 YFSETQ. The germline V and J ends were trimmed by 0 bases and 2 bases, with 12 bases remaining between them. CDR3 sequence (DNA): TGCGCCAGCAGCTTGGGGGGGTCAGGGCCCTACAATGAGCAGTTCTTC. Translated: CASSLGGSGPYNEQFF.

This clonotype appeared a few times. This chain uses TRBV27 with TRBJ1-2, with D perhaps matching TRBD1 (6 bases). CDR1 and CDR2 from the germline V gene are MNHEY and SMNVEV (reference sequence). The CDR3 is made up of 15 amino acids. With 6 bases removed from V and 0 bases from J, the gap between germline ends came to 14 bases. CDR3 in DNA: TGTGCCAGCAGCCTACAGGGCCTAACTAACTATGGCTACACCTTC. It codes for CASSLQGLTNYGYTF.